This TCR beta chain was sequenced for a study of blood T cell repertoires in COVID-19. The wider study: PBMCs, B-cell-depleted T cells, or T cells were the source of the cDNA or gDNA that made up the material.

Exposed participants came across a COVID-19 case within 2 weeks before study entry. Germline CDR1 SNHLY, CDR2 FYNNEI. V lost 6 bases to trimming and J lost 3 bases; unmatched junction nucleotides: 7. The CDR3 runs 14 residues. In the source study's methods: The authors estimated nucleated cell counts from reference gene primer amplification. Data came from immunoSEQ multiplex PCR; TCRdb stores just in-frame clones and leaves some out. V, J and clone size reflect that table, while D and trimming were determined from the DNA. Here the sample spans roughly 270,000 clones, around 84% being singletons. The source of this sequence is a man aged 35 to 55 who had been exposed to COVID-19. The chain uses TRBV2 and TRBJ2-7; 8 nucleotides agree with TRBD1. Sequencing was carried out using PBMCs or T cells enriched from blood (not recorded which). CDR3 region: CASRRQGLLYEQYF. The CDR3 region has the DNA TGTGCCAGCAGGAGACAGGGGCTCCTCTACGAGCAGTACTTC.